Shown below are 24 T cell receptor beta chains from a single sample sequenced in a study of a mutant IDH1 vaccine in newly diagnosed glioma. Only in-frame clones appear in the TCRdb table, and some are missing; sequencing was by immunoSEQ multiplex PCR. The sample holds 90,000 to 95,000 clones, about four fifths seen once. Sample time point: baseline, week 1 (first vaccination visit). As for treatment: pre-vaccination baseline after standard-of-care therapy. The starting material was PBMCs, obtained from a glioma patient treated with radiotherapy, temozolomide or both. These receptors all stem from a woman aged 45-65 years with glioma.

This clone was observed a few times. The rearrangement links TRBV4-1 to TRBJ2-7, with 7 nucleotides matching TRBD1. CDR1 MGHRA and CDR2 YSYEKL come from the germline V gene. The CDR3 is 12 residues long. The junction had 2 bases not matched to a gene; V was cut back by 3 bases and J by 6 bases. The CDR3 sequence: CASSQTGLEQYF. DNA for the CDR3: TGCGCCAGCAGCCAGACAGGGCTCGAGCAGTACTTC.

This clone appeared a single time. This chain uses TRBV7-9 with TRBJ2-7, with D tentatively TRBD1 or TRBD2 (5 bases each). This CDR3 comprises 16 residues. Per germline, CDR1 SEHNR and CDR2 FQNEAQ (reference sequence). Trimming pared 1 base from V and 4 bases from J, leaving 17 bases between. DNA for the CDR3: TGTGCCAGCAGCTTAGAGCCGGGACCAGAGGCTTACGAGCAGTACTTC. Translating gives CASSLEPGPEAYEQYF. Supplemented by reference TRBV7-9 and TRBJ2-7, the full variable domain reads DTGVSQNPRHKITKRGQNVTFRCDPISEHNRLYWYRQTLGQGPEFLTYFQNEAQLEKSRLLSDRFSAERPKGSFSTLEIQRTEQGDSAMYLCASSLEPGPEAYEQYFGPGTRLTVT.

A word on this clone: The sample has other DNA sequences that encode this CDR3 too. DNA for the CDR3: TGTGCCAGCAGCTTGGGCGACAATGAGCAGTTCTTC. Protein: CASSLGDNEQFF. This sequence joins TRBV5-6 and TRBJ2-1, with D hard to call. V gave up 0 bases and J gave up 5 bases, with 3 bases separating them. This CDR3 spans 12 amino acids. Germline V CDR1 and CDR2: SGHDT, YYEEEE.

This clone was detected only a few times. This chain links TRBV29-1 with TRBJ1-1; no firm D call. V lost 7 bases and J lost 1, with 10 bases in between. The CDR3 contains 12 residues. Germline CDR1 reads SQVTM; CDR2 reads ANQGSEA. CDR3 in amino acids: CSDRTGNTEAFF. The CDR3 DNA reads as TGCAGCGATCGGACGGGGAACACTGAAGCTTTCTTT. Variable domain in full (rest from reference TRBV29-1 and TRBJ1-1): SAVISQKPSRDICQRGTSLTIQCQVDSQVTMMFWYRQQPGQSLTLIATANQGSEATYESGFVIDKFPISRPNLTFSTLTVSNMSPEDSSIYLCSDRTGNTEAFFGQGTRLTVV.

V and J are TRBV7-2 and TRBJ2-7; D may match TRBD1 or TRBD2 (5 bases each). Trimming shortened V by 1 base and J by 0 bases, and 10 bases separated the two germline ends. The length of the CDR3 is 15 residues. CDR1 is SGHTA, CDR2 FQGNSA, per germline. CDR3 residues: CASSLGGTNSYEQYF. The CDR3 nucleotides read TGTGCCAGCAGCTTAGGAGGGACGAACTCCTACGAGCAGTACTTC.

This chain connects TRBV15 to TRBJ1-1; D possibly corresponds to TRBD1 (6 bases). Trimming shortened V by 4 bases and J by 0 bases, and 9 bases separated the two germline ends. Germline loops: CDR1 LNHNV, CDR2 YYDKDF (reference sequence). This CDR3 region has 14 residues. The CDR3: CATSKGEMNTEAFF. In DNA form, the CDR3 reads TGTGCCACCAGCAAGGGGGAAATGAACACTGAAGCTTTCTTT. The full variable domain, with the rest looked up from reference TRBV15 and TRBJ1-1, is DAMVIQNPRYQVTQFGKPVTLSCSQTLNHNVMYWYQQKSSQAPKLLFHYYDKDFNNEADTPDNFQSRRPNTSFCFLDIRSPGLGDTAMYLCATSKGEMNTEAFFGQGTRLTVV.

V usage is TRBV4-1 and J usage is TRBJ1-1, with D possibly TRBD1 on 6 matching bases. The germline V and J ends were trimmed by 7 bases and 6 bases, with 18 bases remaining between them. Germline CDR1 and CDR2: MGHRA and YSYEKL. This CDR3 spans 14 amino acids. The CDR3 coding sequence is TGCGCCAGCAAGGGCGCAGAGGGGGTGGCTGAAGCTTTCTTT. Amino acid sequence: CASKGAEGVAEAFF.

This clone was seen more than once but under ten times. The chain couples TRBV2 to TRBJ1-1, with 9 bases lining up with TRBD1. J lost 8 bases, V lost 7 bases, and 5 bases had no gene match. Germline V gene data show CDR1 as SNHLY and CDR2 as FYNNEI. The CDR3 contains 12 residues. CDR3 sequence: CASIGTGYEAFF. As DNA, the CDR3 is TGTGCCAGCATCGGGACAGGGTACGAAGCTTTCTTT.

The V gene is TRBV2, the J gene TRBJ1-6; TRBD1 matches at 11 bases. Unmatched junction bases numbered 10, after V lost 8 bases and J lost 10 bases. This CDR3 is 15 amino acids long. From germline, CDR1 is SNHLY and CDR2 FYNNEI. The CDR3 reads CASLEGGTGGSPLHF. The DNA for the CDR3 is TGTGCCAGCCTAGAGGGTGGGACAGGGGGGTCACCCCTCCACTTT.

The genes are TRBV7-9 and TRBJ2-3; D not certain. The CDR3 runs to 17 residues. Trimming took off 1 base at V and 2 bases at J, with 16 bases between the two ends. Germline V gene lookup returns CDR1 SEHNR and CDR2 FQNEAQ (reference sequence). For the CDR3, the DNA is TGTGCCAGCAGCTTAGGGTCAGCCTGGGCCCCCACAGATACGCAGTATTTT. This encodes CASSLGSAWAPTDTQYF.

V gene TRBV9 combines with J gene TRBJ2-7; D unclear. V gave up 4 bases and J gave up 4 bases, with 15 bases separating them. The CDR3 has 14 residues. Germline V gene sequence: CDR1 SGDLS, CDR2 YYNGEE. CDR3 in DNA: TGTGCCAGCAGCCCAGACATCCTGGGGTACGAGCAGTACTTC. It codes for CASSPDILGYEQYF.

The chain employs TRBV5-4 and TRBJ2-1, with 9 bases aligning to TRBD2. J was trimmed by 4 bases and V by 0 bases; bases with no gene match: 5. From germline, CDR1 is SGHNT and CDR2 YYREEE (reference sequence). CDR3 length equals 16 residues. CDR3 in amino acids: CASSLDWRGGYNEQFF. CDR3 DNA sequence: TGTGCCAGCAGCTTGGATTGGCGGGGGGGTTACAATGAGCAGTTCTTC.

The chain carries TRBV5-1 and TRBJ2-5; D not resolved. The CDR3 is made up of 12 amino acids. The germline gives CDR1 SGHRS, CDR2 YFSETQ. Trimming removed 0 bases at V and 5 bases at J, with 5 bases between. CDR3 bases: TGCGCCAGCAGCTTGGAAGCGGAGACCCAGTACTTC. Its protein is CASSLEAETQYF.

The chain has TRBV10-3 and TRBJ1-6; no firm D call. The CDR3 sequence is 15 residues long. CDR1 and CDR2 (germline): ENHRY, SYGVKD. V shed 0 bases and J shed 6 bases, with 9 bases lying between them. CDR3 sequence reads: CAISESKTSNSPLHF. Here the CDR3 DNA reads TGTGCCATCAGTGAGTCGAAAACCTCTAATTCACCCCTCCACTTT.

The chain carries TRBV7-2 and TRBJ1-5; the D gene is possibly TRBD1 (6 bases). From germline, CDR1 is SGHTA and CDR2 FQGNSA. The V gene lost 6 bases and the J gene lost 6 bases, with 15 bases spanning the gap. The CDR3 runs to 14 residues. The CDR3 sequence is CASSLTGQSQPQHF. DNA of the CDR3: TGTGCCAGCAGTTTAACAGGGCAGAGTCAGCCCCAGCATTTT. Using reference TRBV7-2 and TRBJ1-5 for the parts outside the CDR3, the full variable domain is GAGVSQSPSNKVTEKGKDVELRCDPISGHTALYWYRQSLGQGLEFLIYFQGNSAPDKSGLPSDRFSAERTGGSVSTLTIQRTQQEDSAVYLCASSLTGQSQPQHFGDGTRLSIL.

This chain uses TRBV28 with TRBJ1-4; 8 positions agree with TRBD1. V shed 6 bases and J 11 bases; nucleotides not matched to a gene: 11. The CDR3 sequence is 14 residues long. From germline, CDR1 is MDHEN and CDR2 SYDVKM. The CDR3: CASSFDRGHGKLFF. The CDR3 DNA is TGTGCCAGCAGCTTCGACAGGGGCCATGGGAAACTGTTTTTT. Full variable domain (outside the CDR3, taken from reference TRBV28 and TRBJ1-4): DVKVTQSSRYLVKRTGEKVFLECVQDMDHENMFWYRQDPGLGLRLIYFSYDVKMKEKGDIPEGYSVSREKKERFSLILESASTNQTSMYLCASSFDRGHGKLFFGSGTQLSVL.

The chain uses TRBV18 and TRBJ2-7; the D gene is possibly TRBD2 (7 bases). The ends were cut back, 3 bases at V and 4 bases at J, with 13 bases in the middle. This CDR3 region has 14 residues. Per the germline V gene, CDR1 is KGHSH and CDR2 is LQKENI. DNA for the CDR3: TGTGCCAGCTCACCCCCCGCGGGGGCTTACGAGCAGTACTTC. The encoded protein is CASSPPAGAYEQYF.

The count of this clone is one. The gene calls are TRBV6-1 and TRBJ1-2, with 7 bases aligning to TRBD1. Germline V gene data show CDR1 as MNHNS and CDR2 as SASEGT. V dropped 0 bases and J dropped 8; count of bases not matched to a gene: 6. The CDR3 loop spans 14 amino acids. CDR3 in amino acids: CASSEAGQLLGYTF. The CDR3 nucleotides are TGTGCCAGCAGTGAAGCGGGACAGCTCCTAGGCTACACCTTC.

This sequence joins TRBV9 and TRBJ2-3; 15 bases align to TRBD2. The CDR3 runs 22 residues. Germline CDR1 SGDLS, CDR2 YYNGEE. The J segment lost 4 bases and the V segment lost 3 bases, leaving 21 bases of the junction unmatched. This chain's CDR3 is CASSDLHSGGTSGGPVPDTQYF. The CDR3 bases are TGTGCCAGCAGCGACCTCCACTCTGGGGGGACTAGCGGGGGGCCGGTTCCAGATACGCAGTATTTT.

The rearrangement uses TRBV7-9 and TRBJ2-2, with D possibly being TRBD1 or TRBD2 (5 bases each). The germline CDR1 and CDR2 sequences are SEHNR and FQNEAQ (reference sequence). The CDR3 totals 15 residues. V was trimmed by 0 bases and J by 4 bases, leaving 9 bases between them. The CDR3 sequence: CASSLAYGGTGELFF. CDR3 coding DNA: TGTGCCAGCAGCTTAGCGTATGGGGGCACCGGGGAGCTGTTTTTT.

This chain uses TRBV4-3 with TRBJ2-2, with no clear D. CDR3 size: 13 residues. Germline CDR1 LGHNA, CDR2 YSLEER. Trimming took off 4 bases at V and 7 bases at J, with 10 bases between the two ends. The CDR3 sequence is CASSLRNGGELFF. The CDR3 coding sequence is TGCGCCAGCAGCCTAAGAAATGGCGGGGAGCTGTTTTTT.

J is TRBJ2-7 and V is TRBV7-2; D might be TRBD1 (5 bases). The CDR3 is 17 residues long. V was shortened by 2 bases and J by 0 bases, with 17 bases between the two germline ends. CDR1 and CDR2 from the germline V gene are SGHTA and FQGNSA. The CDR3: CASSLPSDSHSSYEQYF. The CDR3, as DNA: TGTGCCAGCAGCTTACCCTCAGACAGTCACAGCTCCTACGAGCAGTACTTC.

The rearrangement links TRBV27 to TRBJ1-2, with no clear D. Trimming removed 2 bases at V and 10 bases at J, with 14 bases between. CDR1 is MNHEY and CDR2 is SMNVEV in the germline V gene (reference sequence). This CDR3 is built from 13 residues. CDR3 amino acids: CASSLTPYTPYTF. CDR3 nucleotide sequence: TGTGCCAGCAGTTTAACCCCTTACACGCCCTACACCTTC.

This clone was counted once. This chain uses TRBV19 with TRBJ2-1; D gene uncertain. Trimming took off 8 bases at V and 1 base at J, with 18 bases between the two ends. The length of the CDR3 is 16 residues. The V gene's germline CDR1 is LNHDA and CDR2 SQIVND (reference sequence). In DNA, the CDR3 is TGTGCCAGTGCGCTTAAGCAGGCCAATTCCTACAATGAGCAGTTCTTC. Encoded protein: CASALKQANSYNEQFF.